This T cell receptor beta chain was observed in a study of CD8+CD57+ T cells in acquired aplastic anemia. Study-level information: Sorted cells (CD4+ and CD8+) yielded DNA amounts that averaged about 3.1 ug. The average read count for CD4+ cells in healthy donors was some 11 million. Overall study results and limits: Patients had around 30 CD8+ CDR3 sequences in common with controls (the shared set). Patients and controls had CD8+ Simpson's diversity values that were not significantly distinct.

The template for TCR beta VDJ and CDR3 sequence profiling was genomic DNA. In TCRdb, the reads were re-called with MiXCR into one record per CDR3 protein. The top ten hold 4% of the sample, which has 400,000 to 500,000 distinct CDR3 sequences, 60% to 80% seen once. Per germline, CDR1 LNHDA and CDR2 SQIVND (reference sequence). V lost 5 bases, J lost 5 bases, and 6 bases stayed unmatched. CDR3 size: 15 residues. As to this clonotype: The antigen is undetermined.

The chain combines TRBV19 with TRBJ1-1, with TRBD1 identical over 12 bases. Sequenced sample: sorted CD4+, CD8+, or CD8+CD57+ T cells (not recorded which) from PBMCs. The TCR comes from a human donor in good health, serving as a control. CDR3 sequence reads: CASSRDRGRETEAFF. CDR3 bases: TGTGCCAGTAGTCGGGACAGGGGGCGTGAGACTGAAGCTTTCTTT. Full variable domain (rest looked up from reference TRBV19 and TRBJ1-1): DGGITQSPKYLFRKEGQNVTLSCEQNLNHDAMYWYRQDPGQGLRLIYYSQIVNDFQKGDIAEGYSVSREKKESFPLTVTSAQKNPTAFYLCASSRDRGRETEAFFGQGTRLTVV.